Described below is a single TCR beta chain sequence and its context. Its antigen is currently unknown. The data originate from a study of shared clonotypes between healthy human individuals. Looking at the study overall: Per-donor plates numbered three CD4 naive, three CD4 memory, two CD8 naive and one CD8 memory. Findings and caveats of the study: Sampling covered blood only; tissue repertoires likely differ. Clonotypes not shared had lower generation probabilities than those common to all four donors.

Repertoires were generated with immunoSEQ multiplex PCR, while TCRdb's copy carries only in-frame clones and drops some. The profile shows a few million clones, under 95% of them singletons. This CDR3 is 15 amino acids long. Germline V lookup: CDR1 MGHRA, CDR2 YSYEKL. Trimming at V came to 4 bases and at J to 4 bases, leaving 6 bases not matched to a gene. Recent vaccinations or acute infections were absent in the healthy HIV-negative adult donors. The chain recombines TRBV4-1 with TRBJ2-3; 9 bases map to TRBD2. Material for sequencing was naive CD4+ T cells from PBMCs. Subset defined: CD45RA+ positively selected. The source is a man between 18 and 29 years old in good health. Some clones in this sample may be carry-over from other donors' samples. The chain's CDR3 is CASSPVAGGADTQYF. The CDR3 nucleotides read TGCGCCAGCAGCCCGGTTGCGGGAGGGGCAGATACGCAGTATTTT.